This TCR beta chain originates from a study of T cells expressing NK-cell markers (TCRdb year 2020). Regarding the study in general: In sorted CD3+CD56+NKG2C+, CD3+CD56+NKG2C- and CD3+CD56-NKG2C+ T-cell subsets from roughly 8 donors, TCR beta-chain repertoires were profiled. Among the eight sequenced donors, only one was HCMV-seronegative, while the other seven were HCMV-seropositive. Randomly selected healthy volunteers, three men and five women, were used as the eight sequenced donors. Sequencing of the libraries produced 2 x 150 bp reads on Illumina HiSeq 2000/2500, MiSeq or NextSeq.

Comment on this clonotype: It has no known antigen specificity.

To determine HCMV serostatus, a commercial ELISA kit was used to detect HCMV-specific IgG in serum. Peripheral blood mononuclear cells were isolated from blood by Ficoll density gradient centrifugation. CDR1 PRHDT and CDR2 FYEKMQ were looked up in the germline V gene (reference sequence). The CDR3 starts with the cysteine, ends with the phenylalanine, and has 13 residues. The entry carries no DNA sequence. Sequencer: Illumina HiSeq 2000. The TCR beta cDNA libraries were made using 5'RACE template switching, a step that added both a universal primer site and unique molecular identifiers. cDNA synthesis was primed from the TCR beta constant segment, followed by two successive PCR amplification steps. Concerning the study's data processing: MIGEC handled demultiplexing of the reads and grouping by UMI, while MiTCR was used to assemble and quantify clonotypes. To exclude erroneous sequences, only TCR cDNA sequences supported by at least two reads were retained. The tcR package was used for downstream repertoire analysis, and clonotypes were matched across fractions by CDR3 nucleotide sequence plus V segment. VDJmatch was used to annotate antigen specificity against VDJdb, with one amino acid substitution in CDR3 permitted. TCRdb reprocessed the reads and lists each CDR3 protein sequence as a single entry, with no DNA. Here the V and J calls rest on TCRdb's processing, not on the authors' analysis. Per the sample table, the count is about 260,000 distinct CDR3 sequences. Of the sample, approximately 0.39% falls within the top ten clones.

Study-level results and caveats: Whether the expanded NKG2C-expressing T cell clones were specific for HCMV antigens was left unclear. Those dominant clonotypes were again the most abundant among CD3+CD56-NKG2C+ cells in a handful of donors, at about 25-60.1%. In five to seven donors, the dominant CD3+CD56+NKG2C+ clonotypes were found to rank among the top 10 CD8+ clonotypes and to make up about 1.0-7.5% of CD8+ T cells.

The sample consisted of blood T cells: a sorted CD56 or NKG2C T cell subset, CD4+ or CD8+ T cells, or bulk PBMC T cells (not recorded which). This sequence uses TRBV13 and TRBJ1-2. The TCR comes from a man between 18 and 29 years old in good health. Donor details come from another sample of the same person, matched by shared clones. Here the CDR3 is given as CASSRTENYGYTF.